The 14 T cell receptor beta chains given below trace back to one sample, sequenced in a study of T cell responses to AZD1222 COVID-19 vaccine. The protocol was immunoSEQ multiplex PCR, while the TCRdb copy is restricted to in-frame clones and leaves out a portion. This repertoire shows under 130,000 clones, about 90% found once; its top ten account for about 4.8%. The input for sequencing was peripheral blood, taken on day 0 of AZD1222 vaccination. The source of these receptors is an adult in good health.

This chain joins TRBV19 and TRBJ2-7; tentatively, D is TRBD2 (6 bases). CDR1 LNHDA and CDR2 SQIVND come from the germline V gene (reference sequence). CDR3 length equals 15 residues. The V and J ends lost 3 bases and 0 bases respectively, with 12 bases between them. The CDR3 sequence is CASSMDGGTSYEQYF. The CDR3 region has the DNA TGTGCCAGTAGTATGGATGGCGGGACCTCCTACGAGCAGTACTTC. Full variable domain (rest looked up from reference TRBV19 and TRBJ2-7): DGGITQSPKYLFRKEGQNVTLSCEQNLNHDAMYWYRQDPGQGLRLIYYSQIVNDFQKGDIAEGYSVSREKKESFPLTVTSAQKNPTAFYLCASSMDGGTSYEQYFGPGTRLTVT.

The J gene is TRBJ1-2, the V gene TRBV7-8, with unresolved D. CDR1 and CDR2 from the germline V gene are SGHVS and FQNEAQ. This CDR3 comprises 13 residues. Trimming shortened V by 5 bases and J by 4 bases, and 11 bases separated the two germline ends. The DNA of the CDR3 is TGTGCCAGCAGCGTGGGAGGACCCTATGGCTACACCTTC. Its translation is CASSVGGPYGYTF.

This clone was seen a single time. This chain uses TRBV5-1 with TRBJ2-3; D is ambiguous. The CDR3 contains 13 residues. The ends were cut back, 4 bases at V and 9 bases at J, with 15 bases in the middle. Looked up from germline, CDR1 is SGHRS and CDR2 is YFSETQ. The CDR3 reads CASSQMGTETQYF. CDR3 DNA: TGCGCCAGCAGCCAAATGGGTACGGAAACGCAGTATTTT.

The genes are TRBV30 and TRBJ1-2, with a tentative D call TRBD1 (5 bases). The V gene's germline CDR1 is GTSNPN and CDR2 SVGIG (reference sequence). Trimming removed 4 bases from V and 2 bases from J, with 14 bases in between. The CDR3 spans 14 residues. The CDR3 reads CAWILEGQNYGYTF. The CDR3 DNA is TGTGCCTGGATCCTCGAGGGGCAAAACTATGGCTACACCTTC.

The chain links TRBV11-1 to TRBJ2-7, with 9 positions matching TRBD1. Germline CDR1 is SGHAT and CDR2 is FQDESV (reference sequence). The V and J ends lost 2 bases and 3 bases, in that order; junction bases with no gene match: 8. The CDR3 runs 16 residues. The CDR3: CASSLTGTGFIYEQYF. For the CDR3, the DNA is TGTGCCAGCAGCTTAACCGGGACAGGGTTCATCTACGAGCAGTACTTC.

The chain combines TRBV15 with TRBJ2-7, with TRBD2 matching over 9 bases. V trimming: 0 bases; J trimming: 5 bases; junction bases outside the gene matches: 5. Germline CDR1 and CDR2: LNHNV and YYDKDF (reference sequence). This CDR3 is 15 amino acids long. For the CDR3, the DNA is TGTGCCACCAGCAGAGATTATAGCGGGGGAGACGAGCAGTACTTC. This codes for CATSRDYSGGDEQYF.

This clone was detected only once. The chain uses TRBV30 and TRBJ1-2; D gene unclear. Trimming stripped 6 bases from V and 4 bases from J, with 12 bases between. The CDR3 contains 12 residues. Looked up from germline, CDR1 is GTSNPN and CDR2 is SVGIG (reference sequence). The CDR3 loop reads CACIPRAYGYTF. The CDR3 DNA sequence: TGTGCCTGCATCCCGCGGGCCTATGGCTACACCTTC. The full variable domain, rest sourced from reference TRBV30 and TRBJ1-2, is SQTIHQWPATLVQPVGSPLSLECTVEGTSNPNLYWYRQAAGRGLQLLFYSVGIGQISSEVPQNLSASRPQDRQFILSSKKLLLSDSGFYLCACIPRAYGYTFGSGTRLTVV.

The chain joins TRBV11-1 to TRBJ1-3; 8 positions agree with TRBD1. CDR3 length equals 15 residues. The V gene's germline CDR1 is SGHAT and CDR2 FQDESV (reference sequence). The ends lost 5 bases at V and 5 bases at J; junction bases unmatched: 8. CDR3 in amino acids: CASSRDRSIRNTIYF. DNA for the CDR3: TGTGCCAGCAGCCGGGACAGGAGTATTCGAAACACCATATATTTT.

CDR3 in DNA: TGTGCCAGCAGCTTACGCGGGGGCCATGAGACCCAGTACTTC. Translating it yields CASSLRGGHETQYF. The J gene is TRBJ2-5, the V gene TRBV7-8; weak D call: TRBD2 (7 bases). Germline CDR1 reads SGHVS; CDR2 reads FQNEAQ. Trimming removed 2 bases from V and 5 bases from J, with 12 bases in between. There are 14 residues in the CDR3.

The chain couples TRBV6-5 to TRBJ1-1, with D unclear. The CDR3 runs to 14 residues. Germline CDR1 and CDR2: MNHEY and SVGAGI. V was pared by 6 bases and J by 1 base, with 12 bases between. In DNA form, the CDR3 reads TGTGCCAGCAGACCGGGGATTCGGAACACTGAAGCTTTCTTT. It yields the protein CASRPGIRNTEAFF.

Written as DNA, the CDR3 is TGTGCCAGCAGTTACCCTCGGAGTACTCGGAGCAATCAGCCCCAGCATTTT. As protein: CASSYPRSTRSNQPQHF. This chain joins TRBV6-2 or TRBV6-3 and TRBJ1-5; D gene ambiguous. This CDR3 has 17 residues. Germline V gene data show CDR1 as MNHEY and CDR2 as SVGEGT. V was pared by 2 bases and J by 1 base, with 15 bases between.

V and J are TRBV10-1 and TRBJ1-2; 8 bases agree with TRBD1. CDR3 length: 14 amino acids. Germline trimming cut 0 bases from V and 6 bases from J; bases unmatched to any gene: 3. Germline values: CDR1 WNHNN, CDR2 SYGVQD (reference sequence). The CDR3 protein is CASSESRGQDGYTF. For the CDR3, the DNA is TGCGCCAGCAGTGAGTCCAGGGGGCAGGATGGCTACACCTTC.

The chain has TRBV18 and TRBJ2-3; 9 bases are shared with TRBD2. With 6 bases clipped from V and 2 bases from J, the junction kept 15 bases outside the gene matches. Germline assignment: CDR1 KGHSH and CDR2 LQKENI. This CDR3 has 18 residues. The DNA of the CDR3 is TGTGCCAGCTCCCTCCGTCCAACGCCTAGCGGGGCCACAGATACGCAGTATTTT. It translates to CASSLRPTPSGATDTQYF.

This chain links TRBV7-9 with TRBJ1-1, with D maybe TRBD1 (5 bases). The CDR3 runs to 15 residues. V was pared by 5 bases and J by 1 base, with 14 bases between. CDR1 and CDR2 from the germline V gene are SEHNR and FQNEAQ (reference sequence). The CDR3 here is CASSPRGGRNTEAFF. The CDR3 nucleotides read TGTGCCAGCAGCCCTCGGGGGGGGAGGAACACTGAAGCTTTCTTT.